Listed below are T cell receptor beta chains from one sample, sequenced in a study of cytomegalovirus exposure and HLA in healthy donors. The table came from immunoSEQ multiplex PCR; TCRdb's copy has only in-frame clones and leaves some out. The data contain around 130,000 clones, approximately 80% of them singletons. The sample taken for sequencing was PBMCs. These receptors all come from a young woman in good health and CMV-seronegative. Both conserved end residues are part of each CDR3. A D gene is named only where the DNA matches it firmly. Size tells how often a clone was seen (once, few, many) or the class of an expanded clone, and some rows leave it out.

v_gene	d_gene	j_gene	abundance	CDR3aa	CDR3nt
TRBV6-5	-	TRBJ1-2	-	CASRYQGTYGYTF	TGTGCCAGCAGGTATCAGGGTACCTATGGCTACACCTTC
TRBV25-1	-	TRBJ1-2	-	CASSEYGYGYTF	TGTGCCAGCAGTGAATACGGCTATGGCTACACCTTC
TRBV7-8	-	TRBJ2-3	-	CASSFSQNTDTQYF	TGTGCCAGCAGCTTTTCACAGAACACAGATACGCAGTATTTT
TRBV29-1	-	TRBJ1-1	-	CSAHSRVMNTEAFF	TGCAGCGCCCATAGTCGGGTCATGAACACTGAAGCTTTCTTT
TRBV6-4	TRBD2	TRBJ2-1	-	CARFRTSSYNEQFF	TGTGCCAGGTTCAGGACTAGTTCTTACAATGAGCAGTTCTTC
TRBV7-8	-	TRBJ1-5	-	CASSFEVPGEPQHF	TGTGCCAGCAGCTTCGAGGTACCCGGGGAGCCCCAGCATTTT
TRBV11-2	-	TRBJ2-1	medium-sized	CASSLGRSAGSADEQFF	TGTGCCAGCAGCTTAGGCCGCTCGGCAGGCTCGGCCGATGAGCAGTTCTTC
TRBV25-1	-	TRBJ2-1	-	CASSERGDEQFF	TGTGCCAGCAGTGAAAGGGGCGATGAGCAGTTCTTC
TRBV5-4	-	TRBJ2-7	-	CASSLYSSYEQYF	TGTGCCAGCAGCTTATACTCTTCCTACGAGCAGTACTTC
TRBV19	TRBD1	TRBJ2-6	-	CASSPGTGESSGANVLTF	TGTGCCAGTAGCCCCGGGACAGGTGAAAGCTCTGGGGCCAACGTCCTGACTTTC
TRBV19	-	TRBJ1-1	few	CASSNWTMNTEAFF	TGTGCCAGTAGTAATTGGACTATGAACACTGAAGCTTTCTTT
TRBV5-1	-	TRBJ2-5	-	CASSLRNSQETQYF	TGCGCCAGTAGCTTGAGGAACAGCCAAGAGACCCAGTACTTC
TRBV18	-	TRBJ1-2	-	CASSSTSSRDGYTF	TGTGCCAGCTCATCCACTTCATCCAGGGATGGCTACACCTTC
TRBV27	-	TRBJ2-7	many	CASSLIGDEQYF	TGTGCCAGCAGTTTGATAGGGGACGAGCAGTACTTC
TRBV19	TRBD2	TRBJ2-7	-	CASTPILGGIHEQYF	TGTGCCAGTACCCCAATCCTGGGGGGGATCCACGAGCAGTACTTC
TRBV5-1	TRBD1	TRBJ1-3	once	CASSLQGGFSGNTIYF	TGCGCCAGCAGCTTGCAGGGGGGCTTCTCTGGAAACACCATATATTTT
TRBV2	TRBD2	TRBJ2-7	-	CASRLSGRGEQYF	TGTGCCAGCAGGTTAAGCGGGAGGGGGGAGCAGTACTTC
TRBV27	TRBD1	TRBJ1-4	-	CASSLRQGEWGTNEKLFF	TGTGCCAGCAGTTTACGACAGGGCGAATGGGGAACTAATGAAAAACTGTTTTTT
TRBV30	-	TRBJ1-1	-	CAWSVSWDNRRAFF	TGTGCCTGGAGTGTGTCCTGGGACAATCGCCGAGCTTTCTTT
TRBV5-1	TRBD1	TRBJ1-1	-	CASSLVRGTANTEAFF	TGCGCCAGCAGCTTGGTACGGGGGACAGCGAACACTGAAGCTTTCTTT
TRBV10-3	-	TRBJ1-5	-	CATHRDINQPQHF	TGTGCCACACACCGGGACATAAATCAGCCCCAGCATTTT
TRBV6-6	TRBD2	TRBJ2-1	-	CASSLERESNEQFF	TGTGCCAGCAGTTTGGAGCGGGAGAGCAATGAGCAGTTCTTC
TRBV9	TRBD2	TRBJ2-3	-	CASSGWTSGGTDTQYF	TGTGCCAGCAGCGGGTGGACTAGCGGGGGCACAGATACGCAGTATTTT
TRBV7-8	TRBD1	TRBJ1-1	once	CASSLTGANTEAFF	TGTGCCAGCAGCTTAACAGGGGCGAACACTGAAGCTTTCTTT
TRBV29-1	TRBD2	TRBJ2-1	-	CSVIAGVRAHNEQFF	TGCAGCGTCATTGCGGGAGTAAGGGCCCACAATGAGCAGTTCTTC
TRBV2	TRBD2	TRBJ2-3	once	CASSFLAGGTQYF	TGTGCCAGCAGTTTCCTAGCGGGGGGTACGCAGTATTTT
TRBV4-2	-	TRBJ1-1	-	CASRLDRNTEAFF	TGTGCCAGCAGACTGGACAGGAACACTGAAGCTTTCTTT
TRBV6-6	TRBD2	TRBJ2-5	-	CASSYGLAREETQYF	TGTGCCAGCAGTTATGGACTAGCGCGTGAAGAGACCCAGTACTTC
TRBV4-1	-	TRBJ2-1	-	CASSQEMIRNEQFF	TGCGCCAGCAGCCAAGAAATGATCAGGAATGAGCAGTTCTTC
TRBV29-1	-	TRBJ1-1	-	CSGNQGVTEAFF	TGCAGCGGGAACCAAGGGGTCACTGAAGCTTTCTTT
TRBV5-5	TRBD2	TRBJ2-1	few	CASSFPGGRLDEQFF	TGTGCCAGCAGCTTTCCGGGAGGGCGTCTGGATGAGCAGTTCTTC